Presented here are 14 T cell receptor beta chains from one specimen sequenced in a study of T cell responses to AZD1222 COVID-19 vaccine. Here immunoSEQ multiplex PCR was the method, and the copy in TCRdb shows in-frame clones only, minus some. Counted here are 150,000 to 200,000 clones, 90% to 95% occurring once; the ten biggest clones make up roughly 1.2%. The sample in question was peripheral blood, obtained 28 days after the second AZD1222 dose. The origin of the receptors is an adult who received the AZD1222 COVID-19 vaccine.

The gene calls are TRBV7-9 and TRBJ1-5, with D possibly being TRBD1 (5 bases). Germline-derived CDR1 and CDR2 are SEHNR and FQNEAQ (reference sequence). Trimming stripped 4 bases from V and 7 bases from J, with 11 bases between. The CDR3 contains 13 residues. CDR3 residues: CASSWGERQPQHF. CDR3 coding DNA: TGTGCCAGCAGCTGGGGGGAGCGGCAGCCCCAGCATTTT.

This chain uses TRBV5-1 with TRBJ2-5; possible D gene TRBD1, 6 bases. The V end was cut by 5 bases, the J end by 1 base, with 12 bases between. Germline V gene data show CDR1 as SGHRS and CDR2 as YFSETQ. The CDR3 loop spans 14 amino acids. CDR3 residues: CASSSGHFQETQYF. CDR3 bases: TGCGCCAGCAGTTCGGGACATTTCCAAGAGACCCAGTACTTC.

The V call is TRBV13, the J call TRBJ1-1; 9 nucleotides agree with TRBD1. Germline CDR1 is PRHDT and CDR2 is FYEKMQ (reference sequence). This CDR3 has 13 residues. Trimming cost V 5 bases and J 6 bases; bases outside gene matches: 4. The CDR3 here is CASSLGQGSEAFF. The CDR3 DNA is TGTGCCAGCAGCCTCGGACAGGGGTCTGAAGCTTTCTTT. The variable domain in full, completed from reference TRBV13 and TRBJ1-1, reads AAGVIQSPRHLIKEKRETATLKCYPIPRHDTVYWYQQGPGQDPQFLISFYEKMQSDKGSIPDRFSAQQFSDYHSELNMSSLELGDSALYFCASSLGQGSEAFFGQGTRLTVV.

The chain recombines TRBV5-1 with TRBJ1-1, with D perhaps TRBD1 (5 bases). V lost 4 bases, J lost 4 bases, and 14 bases lay in between. This CDR3 comprises 14 residues. Germline V gives CDR1 SGHRS, CDR2 YFSETQ. CDR3 nucleotide sequence: TGCGCCAGCAGCCGAGACCAGGGTACCACTGAAGCTTTCTTT. This sequence encodes CASSRDQGTTEAFF.

The V call is TRBV4-2, the J call TRBJ1-6; D remains unclear. The germline CDR1 and CDR2 sequences are LGHNA and YNFKEQ. Trimming left V 0 bases short and J 9 bases short, with 15 bases between. The CDR3 is 16 residues long. CDR3 sequence: CASSQERSGFGSPLHF. The DNA of the CDR3 is TGTGCCAGCAGCCAAGAAAGATCGGGATTCGGTTCACCCCTCCACTTT.

The chain couples TRBV2 to TRBJ2-6; D not resolved. The CDR3 is 12 residues long. Germline CDR1 SNHLY, CDR2 FYNNEI. Trimming took off 4 bases at V and 3 bases at J, with 1 base between the two ends. CDR3 bases: TGTGCCAGCAGTGTTGGGGCCAACGTCCTGACTTTC. It specifies CASSVGANVLTF.

A single count supports this clone. The chain couples TRBV9 to TRBJ2-2; D is undetermined. V gave up 3 bases and J gave up 0 bases, with 12 bases separating them. CDR1 and CDR2 (germline): SGDLS, YYNGEE. The CDR3 consists of 16 residues. The DNA for the CDR3 is TGTGCCAGCAGCGCTGGGCCACTCGCGAACACCGGGGAGCTGTTTTTT. It specifies CASSAGPLANTGELFF.

This clone was recorded once. The rearrangement joins TRBV3-1 (or the pseudogene TRBV3-2) to TRBJ1-3, with 10 bases that match TRBD1. This CDR3 has 18 amino acids. The germline V gene encodes CDR1 LGHDT and CDR2 YNNKEL (reference sequence). V lost 5 bases to trimming and J lost 0 bases; unmatched junction nucleotides: 10. Here the CDR3 reads CASSSGRTGGTSGNTIYF. In DNA form, the CDR3 reads TGTGCCAGCAGCTCCGGCCGGACAGGGGGGACCTCTGGAAACACCATATATTTT.

The rearrangement joins TRBV7-2 to TRBJ1-1; a possible D gene is TRBD1 (6 bases). Germline V gives CDR1 SGHTA, CDR2 FQGNSA. Trimming removed 7 bases at V and 2 bases at J, with 20 bases between. The CDR3 runs to 16 residues. The CDR3: CASTLPPQGENTEAFF. The DNA for the CDR3 is TGTGCCAGCACACTCCCCCCACAGGGAGAAAACACTGAAGCTTTCTTT. Together with reference TRBV7-2 and TRBJ1-1, the CDR3 gives the full variable domain: GAGVSQSPSNKVTEKGKDVELRCDPISGHTALYWYRQSLGQGLEFLIYFQGNSAPDKSGLPSDRFSAERTGGSVSTLTIQRTQQEDSAVYLCASTLPPQGENTEAFFGQGTRLTVV.

The rearrangement uses TRBV13 and TRBJ1-1; D ambiguous. The germline V and J ends were trimmed by 2 bases and 2 bases, with 6 bases remaining between them. This CDR3 contains 13 residues. Germline CDR1 PRHDT, CDR2 FYEKMQ (reference sequence). The CDR3 DNA follows: TGTGCCAGCAGCTTAAAGGGAAACACTGAAGCTTTCTTT. Residues: CASSLKGNTEAFF.

As DNA, the CDR3 is TGTGCCAGCAGCTTGGTGGCACGGGGGGGGGACTTCCAAGAGACCCAGTACTTC. Amino acid sequence: CASSLVARGGDFQETQYF. V usage is TRBV5-4 and J usage is TRBJ2-5; 8 bases are shared with TRBD2. V shed 0 bases, J shed 1 base, and the junction held 11 bases outside the gene matches. The germline V gene encodes CDR1 SGHNT and CDR2 YYREEE (reference sequence). The CDR3 is 18 residues long. The whole variable domain, remainder taken from reference TRBV5-4 and TRBJ2-5, is ETGVTQSPTHLIKTRGQQVTLRCSSQSGHNTVSWYQQALGQGPQFIFQYYREEENGRGNFPPRFSGLQFPNYSSELNVNALELDDSALYLCASSLVARGGDFQETQYFGPGTRLLVL.

This sequence joins TRBV18 and TRBJ2-7; 8 bases agree with TRBD1. The CDR3 totals 16 residues. Germline CDR1 reads KGHSH; CDR2 reads LQKENI. The V segment lost 3 bases and the J segment 2 bases; nucleotides outside the gene matches: 9. DNA of the CDR3: TGTGCCAGCTCACCTGTAACCCGGACAGGGCCCTACGAGCAGTACTTC. It yields the protein CASSPVTRTGPYEQYF.

The V gene is TRBV27, the J gene TRBJ2-7, with TRBD2 matching over 9 bases. CDR3 length equals 18 residues. Germline V gene data show CDR1 as MNHEY and CDR2 as SMNVEV (reference sequence). The junction had 15 bases not matched to a gene; V was cut back by 5 bases and J by 1 base. The CDR3 DNA is TGTGCCAGCAGTCCCCATCCCCCACGGACTAGCGCATCCTACGAGCAGTACTTC. It encodes CASSPHPPRTSASYEQYF.

CDR3 in amino acids: CATSGLEYNEQFF. The CDR3 DNA reads as TGTGCCACCAGTGGCCTGGAATACAATGAGCAGTTCTTC. V and J are TRBV24-1 and TRBJ2-1; D unresolved. V was pared by 5 bases and J by 4 bases, with 8 bases between. The length of the CDR3 is 13 residues. CDR1 KGHDR and CDR2 SFDVKD come from the germline V gene.